Listed below are T cell receptor beta chains from one sample, sequenced in a study of cytomegalovirus exposure and HLA in healthy donors. Libraries were prepared by immunoSEQ multiplex PCR; TCRdb keeps only in-frame clonotypes and omits some of them. The profile shows 90,000 to 140,000 clones, around 75% of them singletons. The sequenced sample consisted of PBMCs. These receptors all come from a young man in good health and CMV-seropositive. CDR3s include the opening cysteine and the closing phenylalanine or tryptophan. The D gene is left open where the match is weak. Clone size, where shown, is once, few, many, or a class for clones that have expanded.

J,size,length,D,V,DNA,CDR3
TRBJ2-1,medium-sized,15,TRBD2,TRBV6-4,TGTGCCAGCAGTGACTCTAGCGGGGGGGCCAATGAGCAGTTCTTC,CASSDSSGGANEQFF
TRBJ2-7,.,15,TRBD1,TRBV6-1,TGTGCCAGCAGTGCTTCCGGGACAGGGTCCCACGAGCAGTACTTC,CASSASGTGSHEQYF
TRBJ1-1,.,15,TRBD1,TRBV6-5,TGTGCCAGCAGTTTTGGCCATACAGGGGACACTGAAGCTTTCTTT,CASSFGHTGDTEAFF
TRBJ2-3,.,16,TRBD1,TRBV5-1,TGCGCCAGCAGCTCGGGGACAGGGGGCATCGCAGATACGCAGTATTTT,CASSSGTGGIADTQYF
TRBJ1-4,.,13,.,TRBV4-2,TGTGCCAGCAGCCAAGAAAGAGGGGAAAAACTGTTTTTT,CASSQERGEKLFF
TRBJ2-3,once,15,.,TRBV6-1,TGTGCCAGCATGTTCAGGGGCGTAAGCACAGATACGCAGTATTTT,CASMFRGVSTDTQYF
TRBJ2-5,.,14,.,TRBV19,TGTGCCAGTAGTATGGCAGGGGTCAGGGAGACCCAGTACTTC,CASSMAGVRETQYF
TRBJ2-3,.,13,.,TRBV18,TGTGCCAGCTCACCGGGGCCCACAGATACGCAGTATTTT,CASSPGPTDTQYF
TRBJ2-1,.,14,.,TRBV27,TGTGCCAGCAGTTTTACCGGGATGAACAATGAGCAGTTCTTC,CASSFTGMNNEQFF
TRBJ1-2,.,15,TRBD1,TRBV6-1,TGTGCCAGCAGTTGGACAGGGGCGATTAACTATGGCTACACCTTC,CASSWTGAINYGYTF
TRBJ2-5,.,14,TRBD1,TRBV6-5,TGTGCCAGCAGCGGACAGGGGGCTTTCGGGACCCAGTACTTC,CASSGQGAFGTQYF